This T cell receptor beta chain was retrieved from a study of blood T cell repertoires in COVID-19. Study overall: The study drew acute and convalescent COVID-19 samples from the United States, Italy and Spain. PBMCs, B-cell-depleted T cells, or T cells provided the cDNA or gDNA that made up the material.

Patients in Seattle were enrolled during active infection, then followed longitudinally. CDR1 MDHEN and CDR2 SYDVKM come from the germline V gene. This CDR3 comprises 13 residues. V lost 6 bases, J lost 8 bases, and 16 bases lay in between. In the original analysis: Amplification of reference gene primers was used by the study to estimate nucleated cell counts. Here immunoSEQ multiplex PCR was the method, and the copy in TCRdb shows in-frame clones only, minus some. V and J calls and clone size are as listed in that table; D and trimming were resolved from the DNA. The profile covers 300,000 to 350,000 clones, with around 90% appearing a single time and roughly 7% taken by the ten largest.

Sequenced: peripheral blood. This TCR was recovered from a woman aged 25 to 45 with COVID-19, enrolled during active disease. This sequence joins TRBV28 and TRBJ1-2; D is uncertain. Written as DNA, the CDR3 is TGTGCCAGCAGACCTGACAATGCCAGGGGCTACACCTTC. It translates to CASRPDNARGYTF.